Described below is a single TCR beta chain sequence and its context. Antigen: not known. This entry comes from a study of cytomegalovirus exposure and HLA in healthy donors. The study's findings and limits: Among the sequence variants, a highly shared cluster was likely an artifact of sequencing. The CMV antigen specificity of a few CMV-associated chains was confirmed through in vitro analysis. The classifier reportedly diagnosed cytomegalovirus status with high sensitivity and specificity.

Germline assignment: CDR1 GTSNPN and CDR2 SVGIG (reference sequence). The length of the CDR3 is 14 residues. V was pared by 3 bases and J by 5 bases, with 14 bases between. 60 Vbeta and 13 Jbeta primers were used in PCR. Here immunoSEQ multiplex PCR was the method, and the copy in TCRdb shows in-frame clones only, minus some. Across 63,000 or so clones, the top ten clones capture roughly 15% of the sample. The sequencing input was PBMCs. The chain is built from TRBV30 and TRBJ1-5, with D possibly matching TRBD1 (5 bases). The receptor comes from a boy aged 5 to 17 in good health and CMV-seronegative. The CDR3 region has the DNA TGTGCCTGGAGACCGGGGGAGGGGTATCAGCCCCAGCATTTT. Translating it yields CAWRPGEGYQPQHF.